The source of this T cell receptor beta chain is a study of T-cell memory formation after mild COVID-19. TCRdb fed the 5' RACE reads into MiXCR, producing one record per CDR3 protein. The repertoire holds about 200,000 distinct CDR3 sequences, 7.5% to 10% seen once, with about 3.8% in the top ten. The germline gives CDR1 SGHRS, CDR2 YFSETQ. V was trimmed by 2 bases and J by 6 bases, leaving 9 bases between them. The CDR3 is 13 amino acids. What was sequenced was PBMCs or a T cell subset sorted from them (not recorded which). This TCR came from a man aged 18 to 29 who had mild COVID-19 (a few samples of this study predate the infection). Cell type and time point are not known. The chain combines TRBV5-1 with TRBJ2-1; a possible D gene is TRBD2 (6 bases). Written as DNA, the CDR3 is TGCGCCAGCAGCTTCGGCGGGGCCAATGAGCAGTTCTTC. It codes for CASSFGGANEQFF. Complete variable domain (other parts from reference TRBV5-1 and TRBJ2-1): KAGVTQTPRYLIKTRGQQVTLSCSPISGHRSVSWYQQTPGQGLQFLFEYFSETQRNKGNFPGRFSGRQFSNSRSEMNVSTLELGDSALYLCASSFGGANEQFFGPGTRLTVL.